The rows below give T cell receptor beta chains drawn from one sample of a study of blood T cell repertoires in COVID-19. Some clones are missing from TCRdb's copy, which holds only in-frame ones; the method was immunoSEQ multiplex PCR. The table lists under 500,000 clones, approximately 90% of them singletons. Sequencing used PBMCs or T cells enriched from blood (not recorded which). The receptors come from a woman younger than 35 with acute COVID-19. CDR3s include the opening cysteine and the closing phenylalanine or tryptophan. The order of the fields is D gene, clone size, V gene, J gene, CDR3 DNA, CDR3 protein. A D gene is named only where the DNA matches it firmly. The listing skips clone size in some rows; elsewhere it reads once, few, many or a size class.

>TRBD1|.|TRBV19|TRBJ2-3
TGTGCCAGTAGTAGGAACGCGGGACAGGGGCTATCAGATACGCAGTATTTT
CASSRNAGQGLSDTQYF
>TRBD2|.|TRBV29-1|TRBJ2-2
TGCAGCGCCACCCATGGACTAGATTCCGGGGAGCTGTTTTTT
CSATHGLDSGELFF
>.|few|TRBV11-1|TRBJ1-1
TGTGCCAGCAGCTTCCCCCCAGGGAACACTGAAGCTTTCTTT
CASSFPPGNTEAFF
>.|.|TRBV9|TRBJ1-4
TGTGCCAGCAGCGGAGGAACTCACGAAAAACTGTTTTTT
CASSGGTHEKLFF
>TRBD2|few|TRBV13|TRBJ2-5
TGTGCCAGCAGACAGCGGGGGAGGTTTCGGGAGACCCAGTACTTC
CASRQRGRFRETQYF
>.|.|TRBV12-3/TRBV12-4|TRBJ2-7
TGTGCCAGCAGTTTGCAGGTTAGACAGTACTTC
CASSLQVRQYF
>.|.|TRBV27|TRBJ2-2
TGTGCCAGCAGCCCTGCTATAGGGGAGCTGTTTTTT
CASSPAIGELFF
>.|few|TRBV21-1|TRBJ1-5
TGTGCCAGCAGCAAAGCGCTTTCTGGTCAGGGGCATCAGCCCCAGCATTTT
CASSKALSGQGHQPQHF
>.|.|TRBV6-5|TRBJ2-1
TGTGCCAGCAGTTACTCGGGTGGCGGGATTAACAATGAGCAGTTCTTC
CASSYSGGGINNEQFF
>TRBD2|.|TRBV19|TRBJ2-3
TGTGCCAGTAGTGCTCCCGCGGGAGCAGCCACAGATACGCAGTATTTT
CASSAPAGAATDTQYF
>.|few|TRBV28|TRBJ2-7
TGTGCCAGCGGATGGGGAGTCAGGAATTCCTACGAGCAGTACTTC
CASGWGVRNSYEQYF
>.|few|TRBV30|TRBJ1-5
TGTGCCTGGAGTGTACCCGGCGGTCCCCAGCATTTT
CAWSVPGGPQHF
>TRBD2|.|TRBV7-3|TRBJ2-1
TGTGCCAGCAGCTTAACCGCGACTAGCGGGGGCCCGAGGGAGCAGTTCTTC
CASSLTATSGGPREQFF
>.|.|TRBV2|TRBJ1-4
TGTGCCAGCAGTGATCTGGGCTTGACTAATGAAAAACTGTTTTTT
CASSDLGLTNEKLFF
>.|once|TRBV5-1|TRBJ1-6
TGCGCCAGCAGCGCAACCACAGGTTCACCCCTCCACTTT
CASSATTGSPLHF
>.|.|TRBV19|TRBJ1-2
TGTGCCAGTAGTATCGCAGAATATGGCTACACCTTC
CASSIAEYGYTF
>.|.|TRBV7-8|TRBJ1-5
TGTGCCAGCAGCCCTCAGAACAGGGCGGAGAGTCAGCCCCAGCATTTT
CASSPQNRAESQPQHF